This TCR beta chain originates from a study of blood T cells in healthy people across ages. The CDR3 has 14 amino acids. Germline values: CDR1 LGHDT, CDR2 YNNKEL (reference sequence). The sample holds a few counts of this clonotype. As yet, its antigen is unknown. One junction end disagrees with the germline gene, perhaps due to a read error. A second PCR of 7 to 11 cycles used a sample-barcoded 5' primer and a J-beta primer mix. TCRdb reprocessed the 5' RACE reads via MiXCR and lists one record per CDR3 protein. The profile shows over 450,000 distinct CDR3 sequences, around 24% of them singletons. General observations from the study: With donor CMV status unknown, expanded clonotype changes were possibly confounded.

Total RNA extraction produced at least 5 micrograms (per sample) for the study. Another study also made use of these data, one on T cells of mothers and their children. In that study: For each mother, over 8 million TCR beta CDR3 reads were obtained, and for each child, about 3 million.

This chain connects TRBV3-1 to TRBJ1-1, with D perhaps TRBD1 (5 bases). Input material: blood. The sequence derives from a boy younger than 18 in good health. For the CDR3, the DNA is TGTGTCAGCAGCCAAAGGGGCACAAACACTGAAGCTTTCTTT. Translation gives CVSSQRGTNTEAFF. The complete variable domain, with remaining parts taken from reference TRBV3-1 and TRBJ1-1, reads DTAVSQTPKYLVTQMGNDKSIKCEQNLGHDTMYWYKQDSKKFLKIMFSYNNKELIINETVPNRFSPKSPDKAHLNLHINSLELGDSAVYFCVSSQRGTNTEAFFGQGTRLTVV.